This T cell receptor beta chain was sequenced during a study of shared clonotypes between healthy human individuals. V was trimmed by 4 bases and J by 2 bases, leaving 9 bases between them. The CDR3 totals 13 residues. Germline values: CDR1 MDHEN, CDR2 SYDVKM. This clone was detected only once. Its specificity is not known. Sequencing used immunoSEQ multiplex PCR; TCRdb keeps in-frame clones, though not all of them. The sample has approximately 620,000 clones, almost 97% seen once; the top ten hold roughly 0.055%. Study-wide results and limits: Generally, naive subsets (rather than memory subsets) showed larger estimated richness. Among donors, the sharing of clonotypes was expected to be influenced by sequencing depth.

HIV-negative, healthy adults without recent acute infections or vaccinations were the donors. The chain joins TRBV28 to TRBJ2-7, with a weak D call TRBD2 (6 bases). The receptor was derived from a woman aged 30 to 39 in good health. Material: naive CD4+ T cells sorted from blood. Subset: CD45RA+ positively selected. The CDR3 DNA sequence: TGTGCCAGCAGTTCGGCGGGAACCTACGAGCAGTACTTC. Its translation: CASSSAGTYEQYF.